The TCR beta chain described here comes from a study of identical twins. V was trimmed by 1 base and J by 4 bases, leaving 19 bases between them. Per the germline V gene, CDR1 is DFQATT and CDR2 is SNEGSKA (reference sequence). CDR3 length equals 17 residues. TCRdb re-analysed the 5' RACE reads in MiXCR, keeping a single row per CDR3 protein. The sample shows some 570,000 distinct CDR3 sequences, approximately 20% of them seen only once. Remarks on this clonotype: Its specificity is not known.

Whole-study results and caveats: Out-of-frame alpha sequences common to twins exhibited a surplus of low generation probability. Fewer insertions were carried by abundant cord blood beta clonotypes, but none was seen in memory repertoires.

The sample was also linked to a second study, of yellow fever vaccine responses in identical twins. From that study: It has been reported that, in twins, the vaccine T cell response seemed partly convergent and partly personalized.

This sequence originates from a woman aged 18-29 years in good health. Sequencing was done on a sample of CD4+ T cells sorted from blood. The chain links TRBV20-1 to TRBJ2-2; no clear D. The CDR3 DNA is TGCAGTGCTAGAGGGTTTGGAGCAGACCTGTCCACCGGGGAGCTGTTTTTT. As protein: CSARGFGADLSTGELFF.